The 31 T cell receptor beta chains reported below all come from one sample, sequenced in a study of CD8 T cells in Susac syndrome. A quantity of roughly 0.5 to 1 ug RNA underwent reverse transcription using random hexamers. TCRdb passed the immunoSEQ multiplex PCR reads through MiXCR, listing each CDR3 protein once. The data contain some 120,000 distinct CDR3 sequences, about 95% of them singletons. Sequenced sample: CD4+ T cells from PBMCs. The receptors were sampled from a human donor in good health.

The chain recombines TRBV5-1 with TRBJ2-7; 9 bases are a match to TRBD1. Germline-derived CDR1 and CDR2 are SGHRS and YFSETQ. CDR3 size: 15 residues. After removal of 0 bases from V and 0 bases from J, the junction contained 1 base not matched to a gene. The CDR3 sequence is CASSLGDRDSYEQYF. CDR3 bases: TGCGCCAGCAGCTTGGGGGACAGGGACTCCTACGAGCAGTACTTC. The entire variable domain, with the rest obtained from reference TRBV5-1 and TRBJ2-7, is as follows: KAGVTQTPRYLIKTRGQQVTLSCSPISGHRSVSWYQQTPGQGLQFLFEYFSETQRNKGNFPGRFSGRQFSNSRSEMNVSTLELGDSALYLCASSLGDRDSYEQYFGPGTRLTVT.

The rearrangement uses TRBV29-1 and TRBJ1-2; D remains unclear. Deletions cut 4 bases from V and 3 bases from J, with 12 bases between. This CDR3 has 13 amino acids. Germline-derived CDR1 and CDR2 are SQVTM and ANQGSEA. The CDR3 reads CSVAGIRDYGYTF. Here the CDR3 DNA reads TGCAGCGTTGCTGGGATCCGCGACTATGGCTACACCTTC. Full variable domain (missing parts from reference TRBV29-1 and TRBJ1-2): SAVISQKPSRDICQRGTSLTIQCQVDSQVTMMFWYRQQPGQSLTLIATANQGSEATYESGFVIDKFPISRPNLTFSTLTVSNMSPEDSSIYLCSVAGIRDYGYTFGSGTRLTVV.

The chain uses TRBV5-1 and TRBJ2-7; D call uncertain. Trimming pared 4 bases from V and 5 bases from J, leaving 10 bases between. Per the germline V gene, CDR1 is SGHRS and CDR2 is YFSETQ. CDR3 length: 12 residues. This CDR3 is CASSPDFHEQYF. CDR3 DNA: TGCGCCAGCAGCCCAGACTTCCACGAGCAGTACTTC.

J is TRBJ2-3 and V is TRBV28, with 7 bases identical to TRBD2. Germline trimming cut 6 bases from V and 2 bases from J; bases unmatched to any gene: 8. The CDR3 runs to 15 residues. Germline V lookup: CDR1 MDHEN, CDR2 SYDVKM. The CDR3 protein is CASSRLAGSTDTQYF. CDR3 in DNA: TGTGCCAGCAGCCGCTTAGCGGGTTCCACAGATACGCAGTATTTT.

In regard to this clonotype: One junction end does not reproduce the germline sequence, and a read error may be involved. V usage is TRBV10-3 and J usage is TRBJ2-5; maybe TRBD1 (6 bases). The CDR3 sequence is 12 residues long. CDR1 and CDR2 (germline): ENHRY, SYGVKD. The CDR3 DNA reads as TGTGCGATCAAAGGACAGAGGGAGACCCAGTACTTC. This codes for CAIKGQRETQYF.

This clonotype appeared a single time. CDR3 sequence (DNA): TGTGCCAGTAGTATAATCCAGGGTAGAGGCAATCAGCCCCAGCATTTT. Amino acids: CASSIIQGRGNQPQHF. This chain uses TRBV19 with TRBJ1-5; the D gene is possibly TRBD1 (5 bases). The CDR3 is 16 amino acids. Trimming took 2 bases from V and 2 from J, leaving 13 bases between them. The germline V gene encodes CDR1 LNHDA and CDR2 SQIVND (reference sequence).

DNA of the CDR3: TGCGCCAGCAGCTTCACCGGGACAGCAGGTCGTGAAGCTTTCTTT. This sequence encodes CASSFTGTAGREAFF. V gene TRBV5-1 combines with J gene TRBJ1-1, with 7 positions matching TRBD1. After removal of 2 bases from V and 7 bases from J, the junction contained 11 bases not matched to a gene. Germline assignment: CDR1 SGHRS and CDR2 YFSETQ. The CDR3 extends over 15 amino acids. The full variable domain, with the rest looked up from reference TRBV5-1 and TRBJ1-1, is KAGVTQTPRYLIKTRGQQVTLSCSPISGHRSVSWYQQTPGQGLQFLFEYFSETQRNKGNFPGRFSGRQFSNSRSEMNVSTLELGDSALYLCASSFTGTAGREAFFGQGTRLTVV.

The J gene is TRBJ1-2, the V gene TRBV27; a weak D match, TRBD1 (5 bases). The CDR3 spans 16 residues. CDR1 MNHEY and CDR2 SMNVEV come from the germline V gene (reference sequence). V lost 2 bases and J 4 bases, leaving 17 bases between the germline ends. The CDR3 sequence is CASSLGAFHAGYGYTF. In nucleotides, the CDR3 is TGTGCCAGCAGTTTAGGGGCATTTCATGCGGGCTATGGCTACACCTTC.

CDR3 bases: TGTGCCAGCAGCCAAGAGATCCGCCCGGGGAACACTGAAGCTTTCTTT. Residues: CASSQEIRPGNTEAFF. The chain recombines TRBV3-1 with TRBJ1-1; D call uncertain. Germline V gene data show CDR1 as LGHDT and CDR2 as YNNKEL (reference sequence). The V end lost 0 bases, the J end lost 1 base, and 12 bases lay between the germline ends. This CDR3 comprises 16 residues.

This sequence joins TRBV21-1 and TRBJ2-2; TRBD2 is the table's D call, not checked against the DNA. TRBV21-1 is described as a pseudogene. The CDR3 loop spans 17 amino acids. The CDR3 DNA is TGTGCCAGCAGCAAAGGGTCCGAGCGGAAGTACACCGGGGAGCTGTTTTTT. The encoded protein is CASSKGSERKYTGELFF.

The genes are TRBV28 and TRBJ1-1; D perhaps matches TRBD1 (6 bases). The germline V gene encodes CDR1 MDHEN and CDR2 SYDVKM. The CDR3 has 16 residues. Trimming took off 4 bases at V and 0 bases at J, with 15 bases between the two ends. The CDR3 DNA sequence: TGTGCCAGCAGTTATGTCGGGGGGCGGCTGAACACTGAAGCTTTCTTT. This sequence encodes CASSYVGGRLNTEAFF.

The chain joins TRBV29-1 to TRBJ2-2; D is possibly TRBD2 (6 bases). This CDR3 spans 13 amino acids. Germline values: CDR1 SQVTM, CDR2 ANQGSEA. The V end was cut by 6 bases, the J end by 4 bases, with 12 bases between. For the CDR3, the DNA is TGCAGCGTGGGGGACTCCAGCACCGGGGAGCTGTTTTTT. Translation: CSVGDSSTGELFF.

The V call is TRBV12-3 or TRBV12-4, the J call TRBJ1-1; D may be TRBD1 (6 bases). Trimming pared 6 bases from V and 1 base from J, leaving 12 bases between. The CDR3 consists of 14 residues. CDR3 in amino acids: CASRYDRPNTEAFF. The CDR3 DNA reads TGTGCCAGCAGGTATGACAGGCCGAACACTGAAGCTTTCTTT.

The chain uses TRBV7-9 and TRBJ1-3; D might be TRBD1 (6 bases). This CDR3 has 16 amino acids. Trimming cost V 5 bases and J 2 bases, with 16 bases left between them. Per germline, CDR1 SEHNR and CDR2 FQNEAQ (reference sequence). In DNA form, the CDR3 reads TGTGCCAGCAGCCCCTCGGACAGATCCCCTGGAAACACCATATATTTT. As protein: CASSPSDRSPGNTIYF.

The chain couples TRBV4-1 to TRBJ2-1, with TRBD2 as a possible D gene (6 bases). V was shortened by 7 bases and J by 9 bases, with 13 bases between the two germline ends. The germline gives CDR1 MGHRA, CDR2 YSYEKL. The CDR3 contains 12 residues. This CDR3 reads CASTGEYGEQFF. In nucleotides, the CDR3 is TGCGCCAGCACGGGGGAGTACGGTGAGCAGTTCTTC.

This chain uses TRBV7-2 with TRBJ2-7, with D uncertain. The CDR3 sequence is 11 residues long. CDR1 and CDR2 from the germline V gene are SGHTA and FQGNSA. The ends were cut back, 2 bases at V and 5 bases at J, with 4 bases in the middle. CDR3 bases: TGTGCCAGCAGCTTATTTGACGAGCAGTACTTC. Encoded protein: CASSLFDEQYF.

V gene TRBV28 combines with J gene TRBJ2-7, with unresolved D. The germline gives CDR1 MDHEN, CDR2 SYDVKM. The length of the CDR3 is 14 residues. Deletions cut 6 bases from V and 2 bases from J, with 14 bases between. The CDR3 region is CASREQGSPYEQYF. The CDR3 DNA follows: TGTGCCAGCAGGGAGCAAGGCTCCCCCTACGAGCAGTACTTC.

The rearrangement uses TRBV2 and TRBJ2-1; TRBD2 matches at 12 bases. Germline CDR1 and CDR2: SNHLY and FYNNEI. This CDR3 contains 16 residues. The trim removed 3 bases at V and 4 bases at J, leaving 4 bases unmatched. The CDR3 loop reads CASSELAGGRYNEQFF. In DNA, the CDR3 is TGTGCCAGCAGTGAGCTAGCGGGAGGGCGATACAATGAGCAGTTCTTC.

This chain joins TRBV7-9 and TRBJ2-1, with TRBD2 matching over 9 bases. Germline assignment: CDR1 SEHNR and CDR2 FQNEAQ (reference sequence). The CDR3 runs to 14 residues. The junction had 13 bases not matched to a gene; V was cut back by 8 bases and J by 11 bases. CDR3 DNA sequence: TGTGCCAGCTCGAGCGCGGGAGGGGCGAGCCAGCAGTTCTTC. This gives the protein CASSSAGGASQQFF.

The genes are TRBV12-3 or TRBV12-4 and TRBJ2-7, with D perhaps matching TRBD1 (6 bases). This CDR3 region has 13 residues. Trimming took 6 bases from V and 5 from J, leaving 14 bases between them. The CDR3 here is CASSYRVGDEQYF. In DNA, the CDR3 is TGTGCCAGCAGCTACAGGGTCGGGGACGAGCAGTACTTC.

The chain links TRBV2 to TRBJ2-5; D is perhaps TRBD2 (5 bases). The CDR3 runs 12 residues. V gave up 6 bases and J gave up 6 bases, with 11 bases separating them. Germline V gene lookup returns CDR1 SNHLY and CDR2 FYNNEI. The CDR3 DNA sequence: TGTGCCAGCAGCTGGGAGAGGCAGACCCAGTACTTC. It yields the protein CASSWERQTQYF.

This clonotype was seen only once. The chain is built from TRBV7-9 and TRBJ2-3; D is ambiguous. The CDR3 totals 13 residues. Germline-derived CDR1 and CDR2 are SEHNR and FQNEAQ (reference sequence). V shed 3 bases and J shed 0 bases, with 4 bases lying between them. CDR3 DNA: TGTGCCAGCAGCTTCCTTAGCACAGATACGCAGTATTTT. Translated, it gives CASSFLSTDTQYF.

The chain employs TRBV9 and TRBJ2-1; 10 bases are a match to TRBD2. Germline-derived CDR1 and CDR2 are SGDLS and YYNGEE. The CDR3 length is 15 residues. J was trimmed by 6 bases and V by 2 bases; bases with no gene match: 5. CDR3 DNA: TGTGCCAGCAGCGTCCTAGCGGGAGTAAGCAATGAGCAGTTCTTC. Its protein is CASSVLAGVSNEQFF.

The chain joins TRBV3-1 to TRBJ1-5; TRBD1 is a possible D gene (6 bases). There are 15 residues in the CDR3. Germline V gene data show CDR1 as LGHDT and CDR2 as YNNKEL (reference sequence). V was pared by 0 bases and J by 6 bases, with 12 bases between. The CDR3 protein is CASSQDGDKSQPQHF. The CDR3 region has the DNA TGTGCCAGCAGCCAAGATGGGGACAAAAGTCAGCCCCAGCATTTT.

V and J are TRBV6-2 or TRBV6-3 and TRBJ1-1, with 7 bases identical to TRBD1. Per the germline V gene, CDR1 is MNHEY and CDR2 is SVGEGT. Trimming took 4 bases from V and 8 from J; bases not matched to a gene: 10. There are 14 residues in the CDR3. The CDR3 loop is CASSSLPGQNEAFF. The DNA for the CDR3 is TGTGCCAGCAGTTCCCTCCCGGGACAGAACGAAGCTTTCTTT.

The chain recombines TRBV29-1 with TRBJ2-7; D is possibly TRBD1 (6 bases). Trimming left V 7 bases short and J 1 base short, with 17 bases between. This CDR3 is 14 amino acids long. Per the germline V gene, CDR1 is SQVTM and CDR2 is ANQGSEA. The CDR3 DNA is TGCAGCGCTGGGGGCTTTGGACAGTCCTACGAGCAGTACTTC. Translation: CSAGGFGQSYEQYF.

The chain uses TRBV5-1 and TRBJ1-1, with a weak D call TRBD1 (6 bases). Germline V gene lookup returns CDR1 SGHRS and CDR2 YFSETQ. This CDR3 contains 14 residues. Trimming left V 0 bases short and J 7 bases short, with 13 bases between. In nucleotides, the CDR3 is TGCGCCAGCAGCTTGGGTAACAGGGAAGGTGAAGCTTTCTTT. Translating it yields CASSLGNREGEAFF.

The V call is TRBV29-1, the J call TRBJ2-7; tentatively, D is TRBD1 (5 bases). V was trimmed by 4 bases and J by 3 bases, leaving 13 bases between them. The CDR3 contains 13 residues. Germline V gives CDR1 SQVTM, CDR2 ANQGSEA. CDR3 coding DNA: TGCAGCGTTGCTTCAGGGCCCAACTACGAGCAGTACTTC. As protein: CSVASGPNYEQYF.

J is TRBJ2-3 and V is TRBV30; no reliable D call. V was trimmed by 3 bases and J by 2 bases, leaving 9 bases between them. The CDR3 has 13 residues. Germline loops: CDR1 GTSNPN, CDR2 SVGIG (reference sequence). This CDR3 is CAWSSDNTDTQYF. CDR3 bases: TGTGCCTGGAGCTCCGACAACACAGATACGCAGTATTTT.

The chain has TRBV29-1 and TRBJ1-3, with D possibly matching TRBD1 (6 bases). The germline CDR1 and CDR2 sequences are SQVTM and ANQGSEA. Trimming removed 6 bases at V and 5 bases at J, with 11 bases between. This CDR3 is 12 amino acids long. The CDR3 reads CSVGDTRNTIYF. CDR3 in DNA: TGCAGCGTCGGGGACACAAGAAACACCATATATTTT.

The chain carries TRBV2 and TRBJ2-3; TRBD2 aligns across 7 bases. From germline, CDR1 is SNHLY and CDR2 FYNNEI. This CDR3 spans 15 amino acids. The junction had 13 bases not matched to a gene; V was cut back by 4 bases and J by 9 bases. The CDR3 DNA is TGTGCCAGCAGTGTCTACGAACTCCCGGGGGGAACGCAGTATTTT. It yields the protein CASSVYELPGGTQYF.